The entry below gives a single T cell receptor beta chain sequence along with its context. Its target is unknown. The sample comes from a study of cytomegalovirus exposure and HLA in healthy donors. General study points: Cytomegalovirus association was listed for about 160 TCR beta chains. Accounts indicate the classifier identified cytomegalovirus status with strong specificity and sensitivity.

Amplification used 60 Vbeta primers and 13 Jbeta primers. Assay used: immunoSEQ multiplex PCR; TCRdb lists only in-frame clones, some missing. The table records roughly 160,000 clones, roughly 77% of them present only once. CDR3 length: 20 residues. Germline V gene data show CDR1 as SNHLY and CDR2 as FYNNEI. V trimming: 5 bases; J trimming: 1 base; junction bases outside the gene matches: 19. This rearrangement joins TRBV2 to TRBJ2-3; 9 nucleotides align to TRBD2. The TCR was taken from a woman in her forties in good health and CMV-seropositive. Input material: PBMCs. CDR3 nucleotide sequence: TGTGCCAGCAGTTCTGTACCCTCCGGGACTAGCAGGAGGGGCACAGATACGCAGTATTTT. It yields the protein CASSSVPSGTSRRGTDTQYF.